Listed below are T cell receptor beta chains from one sample, sequenced in a study of CD8 T cells in Susac syndrome. TCRdb passed the immunoSEQ multiplex PCR reads through MiXCR, listing each CDR3 protein once. The repertoire holds 150,000 to 200,000 distinct CDR3 sequences, with 85% to 95% as singletons. Sequenced sample: CD8+ T cells from PBMCs. Receptors were obtained from a human donor with multiple sclerosis. The CDR3 runs from the conserved cysteine through the conserved F or W. Each record gives: clone size, D gene, V gene, J gene, CDR3 DNA, CDR3 protein. A D gene is named only where the DNA matches it firmly. Size is omitted from some rows. Given values are once, few, many or a class for expanded clones.

once	.	TRBV7-9	TRBJ2-1	TGTGCCAGCAGCCCCCCTGTGCGGGGCTACAATGAGCAGTTCTTC	CASSPPVRGYNEQFF
.	.	TRBV13	TRBJ1-2	TGTGCCAGCAGCTTAGGAATGGACAGCGGGGACTATGGCTACACCTTC	CASSLGMDSGDYGYTF
.	.	TRBV13	TRBJ2-5	TGTGCCAGCAGCTTAGTTCGGCACCCGTACTTC	CASSLVRHPYF
.	TRBD2	TRBV7-6	TRBJ2-7	TGTGCCAGCAGCTTAGCAACTAGCGGAAGGAGGGAGCAGTACTTC	CASSLATSGRREQYF
.	.	TRBV9	TRBJ1-2	TGTGCCAGCAGCGTAGACCGGGACGACGCCTTC	CASSVDRDDAF
.	TRBD2	TRBV12-3/TRBV12-4	TRBJ2-1	TGTGCCAGCAGCATCCGGGAGGGCCGATTCGATGAGCAGTTCTTC	CASSIREGRFDEQFF
.	TRBD1	TRBV7-6	TRBJ1-1	TGTGCCAGCAGCTTACCCCGGGACAGGGTCGCTGAAGCTTTCTTT	CASSLPRDRVAEAFF
.	.	TRBV6-2/TRBV6-3	TRBJ2-7	TGTGCCAGCAGCACAAGTACCTACGAGCAGTACTTC	CASSTSTYEQYF
.	.	TRBV12-3/TRBV12-4	TRBJ2-7	TGTGCCAGCATCACTGGGGTTCCGATATACAACTACGAGCAGTACTTC	CASITGVPIYNYEQYF
.	TRBD1	TRBV3-1	TRBJ2-3	TGTGCCAGCAGCTCGGGACAGGGGGCCCGATCGGAGTATTTT	CASSSGQGARSEYF
.	TRBD2	TRBV15	TRBJ2-5	TGTGCCACCAGCGGGGGGGTACAAGAGACCCAGTACTTC	CATSGGVQETQYF
.	.	TRBV15	TRBJ2-1	TGTGCCACCAGCAGAGATTGGACTCTCAATGAGCAGTTCTTC	CATSRDWTLNEQFF
.	.	TRBV15	TRBJ2-7	TGTGCCACCAGCAGAGAAGGGGAGATCAACGAGCAGTACTTC	CATSREGEINEQYF
.	.	TRBV5-6	TRBJ2-1	TGTGCCAGCAGCCTCGCGGCATCCTACAATGAGCAGTTCTTC	CASSLAASYNEQFF
once	.	TRBV7-4	TRBJ1-5	TGTGCCAGCACCCGTCTCAGGGAACAAGGTCAGCCCCAGCATTTT	CASTRLREQGQPQHF
once	TRBD1	TRBV19	TRBJ2-1	TGTGCCAGTAGTATGGACAGGGTTTCCTACAATGAGCAGTTCTTC	CASSMDRVSYNEQFF
.	TRBD1	TRBV3-1	TRBJ2-1	TGTGCCAGCAGCCAAGAATGGCCAAGGTGGGACAGTTCTAATGAGCAGTTCTTC	CASSQEWPRWDSSNEQFF